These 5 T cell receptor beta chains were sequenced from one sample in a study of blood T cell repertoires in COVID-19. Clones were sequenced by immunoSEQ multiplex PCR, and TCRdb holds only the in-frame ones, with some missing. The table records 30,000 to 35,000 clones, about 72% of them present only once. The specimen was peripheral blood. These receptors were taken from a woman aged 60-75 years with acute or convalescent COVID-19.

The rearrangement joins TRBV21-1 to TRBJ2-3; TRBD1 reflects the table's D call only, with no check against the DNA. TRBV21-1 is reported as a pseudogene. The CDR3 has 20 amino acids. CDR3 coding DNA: TGTGCCAGCAGCAAAGGTCTGGTGGGGGCAGCCCCTGGAAGCACAGATACGCAGTATTTT. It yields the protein CASSKGLVGAAPGSTDTQYF.

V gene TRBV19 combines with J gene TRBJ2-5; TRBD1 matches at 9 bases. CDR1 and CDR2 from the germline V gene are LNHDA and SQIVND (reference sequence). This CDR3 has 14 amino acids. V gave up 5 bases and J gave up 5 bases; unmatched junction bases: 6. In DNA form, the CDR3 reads TGTGCCAGTAGTTTTACAGGGGGCTATGAGACCCAGTACTTC. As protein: CASSFTGGYETQYF.

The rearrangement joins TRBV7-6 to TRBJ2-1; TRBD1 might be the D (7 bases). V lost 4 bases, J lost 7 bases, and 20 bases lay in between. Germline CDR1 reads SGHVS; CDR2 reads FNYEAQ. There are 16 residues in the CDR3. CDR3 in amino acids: CASSYGTPRGRNEQFF. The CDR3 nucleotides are TGTGCCAGCAGCTACGGGACCCCCAGGGGGAGGAATGAGCAGTTCTTC. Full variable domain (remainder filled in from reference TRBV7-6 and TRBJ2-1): GAGVSQSPRYKVTKRGQDVALRCDPISGHVSLYWYRQALGQGPEFLTYFNYEAQQDKSGLPNDRFSAERPEGSISTLTIQRTEQRDSAMYRCASSYGTPRGRNEQFFGPGTRLTVL.

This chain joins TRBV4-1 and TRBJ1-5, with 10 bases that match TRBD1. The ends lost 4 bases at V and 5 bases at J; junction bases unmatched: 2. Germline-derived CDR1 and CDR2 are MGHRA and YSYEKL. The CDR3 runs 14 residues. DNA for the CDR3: TGCGCCAGCAGCCGTGGGACAGGGGATCAGCCCCAGCATTTT. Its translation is CASSRGTGDQPQHF.

The CDR3 bases are TGTGCCAGCAGTTTATCGGCTAGCGGGGGGTTGGCCATTCAGTACTTC. Its protein product is CASSLSASGGLAIQYF. The J gene is TRBJ2-4, the V gene TRBV27, with 11 positions matching TRBD2. V was pared by 0 bases and J by 9 bases, with 7 bases of the junction left unmatched. Germline CDR1 and CDR2: MNHEY and SMNVEV (reference sequence). CDR3 length equals 16 residues.